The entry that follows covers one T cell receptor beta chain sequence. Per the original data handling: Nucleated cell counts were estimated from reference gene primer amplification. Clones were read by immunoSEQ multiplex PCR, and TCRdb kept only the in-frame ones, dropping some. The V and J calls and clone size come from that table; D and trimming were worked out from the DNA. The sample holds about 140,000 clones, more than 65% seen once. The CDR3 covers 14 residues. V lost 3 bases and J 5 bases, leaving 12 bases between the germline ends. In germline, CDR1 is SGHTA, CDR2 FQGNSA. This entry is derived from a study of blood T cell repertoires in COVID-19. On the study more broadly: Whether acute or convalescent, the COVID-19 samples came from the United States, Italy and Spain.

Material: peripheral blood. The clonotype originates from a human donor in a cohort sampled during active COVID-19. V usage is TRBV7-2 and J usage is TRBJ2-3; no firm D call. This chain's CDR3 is CASSLVASGDTQYF. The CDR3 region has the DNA TGTGCCAGCAGCTTGGTTGCGTCGGGAGATACGCAGTATTTT.